A single count supports the clone carrying this T cell receptor (beta chain). The sample originates from a study of blood T cell repertoires in COVID-19. V was pared by 5 bases and J by 4 bases, with 3 bases of the junction left unmatched. The CDR3 is 13 amino acids. Under the authors' procedure: Reference gene primer amplification gave nucleated cell count estimates. Repertoires were generated with immunoSEQ multiplex PCR, while TCRdb's copy carries only in-frame clones and drops some. V and J calls and clone size follow that table, whereas D and trimming were derived from the DNA. The sample has approximately 230,000 clones, roughly 88% seen once.

The source material was peripheral blood. The chain is built from TRBV12-3 or TRBV12-4 and TRBJ2-5; 8 nucleotides align to TRBD2. This clonotype was obtained from an elderly man with acute or convalescent COVID-19. CDR3 in amino acids: CASSRGGAETQYF. Written as DNA, the CDR3 is TGTGCCAGCAGTCGGGGGGGAGCAGAGACCCAGTACTTC.